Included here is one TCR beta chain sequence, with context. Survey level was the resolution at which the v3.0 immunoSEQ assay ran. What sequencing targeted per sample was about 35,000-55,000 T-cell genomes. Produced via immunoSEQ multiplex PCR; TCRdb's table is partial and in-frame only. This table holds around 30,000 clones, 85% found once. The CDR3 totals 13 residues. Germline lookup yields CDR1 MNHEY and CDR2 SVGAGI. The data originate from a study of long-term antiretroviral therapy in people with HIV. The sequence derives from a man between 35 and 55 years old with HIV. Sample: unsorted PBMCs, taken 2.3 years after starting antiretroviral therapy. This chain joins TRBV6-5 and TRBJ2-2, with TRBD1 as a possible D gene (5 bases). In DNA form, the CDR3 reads TGTGCGTGCAGGGCCTTGAACACCGGGGAGCTGTTTTTT. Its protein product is CACRALNTGELFF.